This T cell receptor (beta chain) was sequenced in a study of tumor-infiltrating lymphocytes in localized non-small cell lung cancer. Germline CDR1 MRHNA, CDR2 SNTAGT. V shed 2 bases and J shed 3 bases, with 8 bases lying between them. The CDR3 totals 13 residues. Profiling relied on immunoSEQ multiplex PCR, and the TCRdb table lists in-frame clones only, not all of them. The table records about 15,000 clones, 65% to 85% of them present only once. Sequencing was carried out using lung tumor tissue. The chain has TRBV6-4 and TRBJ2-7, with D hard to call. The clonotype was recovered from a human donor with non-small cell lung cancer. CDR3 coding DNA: TGTGCCAGCAGTGACCGGGCCATCTACGAGCAGTACTTC. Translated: CASSDRAIYEQYF.